This passage covers 23 T cell receptor beta chains from one sample sequenced in a study of T-cell memory formation after mild COVID-19. TCRdb redid the calling of the 5' RACE reads with MiXCR, one entry per CDR3 protein. The table lists about 210,000 distinct CDR3 sequences, about 10% of them singletons. The sample comprised PBMCs or a T cell subset sorted from them (not recorded which). The receptors were gathered from a young man who had mild COVID-19 (a few samples of this study predate the infection). Cell type and time point are not known.

The chain has TRBV3-1 and TRBJ1-5; TRBD1 might be the D (5 bases). Germline CDR1 LGHDT, CDR2 YNNKEL (reference sequence). V was clipped by 1 base and J by 7 bases, with 14 bases between them. The CDR3 covers 15 residues. The CDR3 here is CASSQGAGAVQPQHF. The CDR3 DNA reads TGTGCCAGCAGCCAAGGAGCCGGGGCCGTCCAGCCCCAGCATTTT.

In its sample, this clonotype was seen a few times. The V gene is TRBV5-1, the J gene TRBJ2-6; 7 nucleotides agree with TRBD2. The CDR3 contains 16 residues. J was trimmed by 3 bases and V by 3 bases; bases with no gene match: 6. The germline gives CDR1 SGHRS, CDR2 YFSETQ. The CDR3 DNA reads as TGCGCCAGCAGCTCCATTCGCGGGGGTGGGGCCAACGTCCTGACTTTC. Amino acid sequence: CASSSIRGGGANVLTF.

This chain joins TRBV4-3 and TRBJ2-2, with no clear D. Trimming cost V 1 base and J 4 bases, with 13 bases left between them. CDR3 size: 16 residues. CDR1 is LGHNA, CDR2 YSLEER, per germline. CDR3 region: CASSQVEVESTGELFF. In nucleotides, the CDR3 is TGCGCCAGCAGCCAAGTTGAGGTAGAATCCACCGGGGAGCTGTTTTTT.

J is TRBJ1-1 and V is TRBV6-1, with TRBD1 as a possible D gene (5 bases). With 7 bases removed from V and 11 bases from J, the gap between germline ends came to 26 bases. This CDR3 has 15 residues. In germline, CDR1 is MNHNS, CDR2 SASEGT. This chain's CDR3 is CASKLKEAGAPDAFF. CDR3 DNA sequence: TGTGCCAGCAAACTCAAAGAGGCTGGGGCCCCCGATGCTTTCTTT.

This clonotype was recorded many times. The chain has TRBV18 and TRBJ2-7; D is uncertain. The V gene lost 3 bases and the J gene lost 5 bases, with 11 bases spanning the gap. Germline CDR1 KGHSH, CDR2 LQKENI. The CDR3 totals 13 residues. The CDR3 DNA sequence: TGTGCCAGCTCACCGGGGTACTTGAACGAGCAGTACGTC. Its translation is CASSPGYLNEQYV.

This clonotype was seen more than once but under ten times. V usage is TRBV7-2 and J usage is TRBJ2-1, with 11 bases identical to TRBD2. V shed 5 bases and J 15 bases; nucleotides not matched to a gene: 12. The CDR3 is made up of 14 amino acids. Per germline, CDR1 SGHTA and CDR2 FQGNSA. DNA of the CDR3: TGTGCCAGCAGCATCCCTCTAGCGGGGGGCGGTGCGTTCTTC. This sequence encodes CASSIPLAGGGAFF.

This clonotype was counted a few times. This chain connects TRBV5-1 to TRBJ2-3; no firm D call. V was shortened by 3 bases and J by 0 bases, with 11 bases between the two germline ends. Germline lookup yields CDR1 SGHRS and CDR2 YFSETQ. The CDR3 contains 15 residues. Here the CDR3 DNA reads TGCGCCAGCAGCTACCAGGTCGCTAGCACAGATACGCAGTATTTT. Protein: CASSYQVASTDTQYF.

The chain combines TRBV11-2 with TRBJ1-2; 8 bases fit TRBD1. V shed 3 bases, J shed 2 bases, and the junction held 5 bases outside the gene matches. The CDR3 covers 15 residues. Germline CDR1 and CDR2: SGHAT and FQNNGV. In nucleotides, the CDR3 is TGTGCCAGCAGCTTTACAGGGGGGACAAACTATGGCTACACCTTC. This codes for CASSFTGGTNYGYTF.

The rearrangement uses TRBV20-1 and TRBJ1-6; D remains ambiguous. The CDR3 is 13 amino acids. The ends were cut back, 6 bases at V and 7 bases at J, with 13 bases in the middle. CDR1 is DFQATT, CDR2 SNEGSKA, per germline (reference sequence). The CDR3: CSAEERANSPLHF. The CDR3 DNA follows: TGCAGTGCCGAGGAGAGGGCCAATTCACCCCTCCACTTT.

This clonotype was observed a few times. CDR3 loop: CASSSTGPTF. The CDR3 coding sequence is TGTGCCAGCAGTTCGACGGGACCCACCTTC. V and J are TRBV7-9 and TRBJ1-2; possible D gene TRBD1, 5 bases. Germline V gene data show CDR1 as SEHNR and CDR2 as FQNEAQ (reference sequence). This CDR3 comprises 10 residues. V lost 6 bases to trimming and J lost 13 bases, with 12 bases between them. Based on the CDR3 plus reference TRBV7-9 and TRBJ1-2, the full variable domain is DTGVSQNPRHKITKRGQNVTFRCDPISEHNRLYWYRQTLGQGPEFLTYFQNEAQLEKSRLLSDRFSAERPKGSFSTLEIQRTEQGDSAMYLCASSSTGPTFGSGTRLTVV.

This clonotype came up many times. The J gene is TRBJ2-1, the V gene TRBV10-2; unclear D gene. The V gene lost 0 bases and the J gene lost 2 bases, with 8 bases spanning the gap. The germline CDR1 and CDR2 sequences are WSHSY and SAAADI. CDR3 length equals 15 residues. CDR3 region: CASSESSLAYNEQFF. CDR3 coding DNA: TGCGCCAGCAGTGAGTCGTCCCTTGCCTACAATGAGCAGTTCTTC.

This clonotype was detected ten times or more. The chain employs TRBV12-3 or TRBV12-4 and TRBJ1-5, with D tentatively TRBD1 (5 bases). The V gene lost 3 bases and the J gene lost 5 bases, with 8 bases spanning the gap. This CDR3 contains 13 residues. The CDR3 nucleotides read TGTGCCAGCAGTTTTGACAGTGATCAGCCCCAGCATTTT. Its translation is CASSFDSDQPQHF.

The genes are TRBV9 and TRBJ2-6, with D possibly matching TRBD2 (6 bases). This CDR3 contains 17 residues. Trimming pared 0 bases from V and 1 base from J, leaving 11 bases between. CDR1 and CDR2 from the germline V gene are SGDLS and YYNGEE. The CDR3: CASSVAGETSGANVLTF. The CDR3 DNA sequence: TGTGCCAGCAGCGTAGCGGGGGAAACTTCTGGGGCCAACGTCCTGACTTTC. The entire variable domain, with the rest obtained from reference TRBV9 and TRBJ2-6, is as follows: DSGVTQTPKHLITATGQRVTLRCSPRSGDLSVYWYQQSLDQGLQFLIQYYNGEERAKGNILERFSAQQFPDLHSELNLSSLELGDSALYFCASSVAGETSGANVLTFGAGSRLTVL.

A few counts support this clonotype. CDR3 coding DNA: TGTGCCAGCAGCTTAGACGGAGCCGAGCAGTACGTC. It specifies CASSLDGAEQYV. The chain carries TRBV7-9 and TRBJ2-7, with no clear D. CDR1 and CDR2 from the germline V gene are SEHNR and FQNEAQ (reference sequence). Trimming shortened V by 1 base and J by 6 bases, and 7 bases separated the two germline ends. The CDR3 runs to 12 residues.

In this sample, this clonotype turned up a few times. The chain recombines TRBV3-1 with TRBJ1-3; D remains unclear. The CDR3 extends over 14 amino acids. The germline V and J ends were trimmed by 2 bases and 0 bases, with 5 bases remaining between them. Germline V gene sequence: CDR1 LGHDT, CDR2 YNNKEL (reference sequence). The CDR3 DNA is TGTGCCAGCAGCCAATCCAGCTCTGGAAACACCATATATTTT. This codes for CASSQSSSGNTIYF.

This clonotype was counted between two and nine times. This chain connects TRBV18 to TRBJ2-7, with D maybe TRBD1 (6 bases). In germline, CDR1 is KGHSH, CDR2 LQKENI. This CDR3 spans 14 amino acids. The ends were cut back, 4 bases at V and 3 bases at J, with 13 bases in the middle. The CDR3 DNA reads as TGTGCCAGCTCACGCGCCGGGACACTCTACGAGCAGTACTTC. This translates into CASSRAGTLYEQYF.

The chain carries TRBV10-3 and TRBJ2-4; TRBD1 or TRBD2 may be the D gene (6 bases each). The CDR3 has 15 amino acids. The V end lost 6 bases, the J end lost 0 bases, and 12 bases lay between the germline ends. Germline assignment: CDR1 ENHRY and CDR2 SYGVKD. The DNA of the CDR3 is TGTGCCATCAGCGGAGGGGGGTCAGCCAAAAACATTCAGTACTTC. Translation: CAISGGGSAKNIQYF.

The J gene is TRBJ2-5, the V gene TRBV4-1; the D gene is possibly TRBD2 (6 bases). The CDR3 loop spans 13 amino acids. Trimming shortened V by 2 bases and J by 4 bases, and 8 bases separated the two germline ends. Per germline, CDR1 MGHRA and CDR2 YSYEKL. As DNA, the CDR3 is TGCGCCAGCAGCCAATGGAGGGGAGAGACCCAGTACTTC. Its protein is CASSQWRGETQYF.

This chain joins TRBV27 and TRBJ2-2, with 7 nucleotides matching TRBD1. The germline V gene encodes CDR1 MNHEY and CDR2 SMNVEV (reference sequence). The CDR3 has 15 amino acids. After removal of 3 bases from V and 5 bases from J, the junction contained 6 bases not matched to a gene. CDR3 nucleotides: TGTGCCAGCAGTTTCTTGGGACAGCCTACCGGGGAGCTGTTTTTT. As protein: CASSFLGQPTGELFF.

The genes are TRBV9 and TRBJ1-4; TRBD1 aligns across 7 bases. CDR1 is SGDLS, CDR2 YYNGEE, per germline. The J segment lost 3 bases and the V segment lost 4 bases, leaving 6 bases of the junction unmatched. CDR3 length equals 15 residues. CDR3 in amino acids: CASSPNRGSNEKLFF. For the CDR3, the DNA is TGTGCCAGCAGCCCTAACAGGGGATCTAATGAAAAACTGTTTTTT. The full variable domain, rest sourced from reference TRBV9 and TRBJ1-4, is DSGVTQTPKHLITATGQRVTLRCSPRSGDLSVYWYQQSLDQGLQFLIQYYNGEERAKGNILERFSAQQFPDLHSELNLSSLELGDSALYFCASSPNRGSNEKLFFGSGTQLSVL.

The chain employs TRBV18 and TRBJ1-6; 7 bases align to TRBD1. The CDR3 runs to 14 residues. J gave up 7 bases and V 2 bases, and 2 bases lay outside the gene matches. Germline lookup yields CDR1 KGHSH and CDR2 LQKENI. The CDR3 DNA is TGTGCCAGCTCACCAGGGACAGTGAATTCACCCCTCCACTTT. Its translation: CASSPGTVNSPLHF.

The chain is built from TRBV9 and TRBJ2-3; no definite D call. The germline V and J ends were trimmed by 4 bases and 6 bases, with 12 bases remaining between them. The CDR3 is 13 amino acids. Germline values: CDR1 SGDLS, CDR2 YYNGEE. The CDR3 bases are TGTGCCAGCAGCCCCCACGGATCCGATACGCAGTATTTT. This codes for CASSPHGSDTQYF. Full variable domain (rest looked up from reference TRBV9 and TRBJ2-3): DSGVTQTPKHLITATGQRVTLRCSPRSGDLSVYWYQQSLDQGLQFLIQYYNGEERAKGNILERFSAQQFPDLHSELNLSSLELGDSALYFCASSPHGSDTQYFGPGTRLTVL.

This clonotype was seen a handful of times. V usage is TRBV10-3 and J usage is TRBJ2-5; D not certain. Trimming shortened V by 4 bases and J by 1 base, and 10 bases separated the two germline ends. The length of the CDR3 is 14 residues. CDR1 is ENHRY and CDR2 is SYGVKD in the germline V gene. This CDR3 reads CAISAQSPQETQYF. The CDR3 bases are TGTGCCATCAGTGCCCAGTCCCCCCAAGAGACCCAGTACTTC.